What follows is one T cell receptor beta chain and its context. Many counts were recorded for this clonotype. Its recognized antigen is unknown. No base quality information exists; no much larger clone differs at one position. Libraries from unsorted PBMCs were made from 2 million PBMCs kept in RNAlater at -80 degrees C until RNA extraction. The multiple sclerosis patients were enrolled in a US clinical protocol that evaluated disease progression with magnetic resonance imaging. Peripheral blood underwent Ficoll-Hypaque density gradient centrifugation to isolate PBMCs, which were then cryopreserved in liquid nitrogen. To synthesize cDNA, template-switch 5'RACE was performed with a primer carrying a 10-nucleotide random unique molecular identifier so that each TCR transcript was tagged. Every sequencing run covered 15-18 subjects and yielded more than 170 million TCR-beta sequences. Total RNA was extracted with the RNeasy kit. The KAPA Real-time Library Amplification kit was used to amplify TCR-beta VDJ regions with primers for the TCR constant region and the 5'RACE anchor. Sample indexes and Illumina adaptors were added in a first PCR, and a second PCR then increased library yield. The roughly 650 bp TCR product was size-selected on a 2% E-gel SizeSelection system after Ampure bead purification. Before pooling, library quality was assessed on a Bioanalyzer, concentration was determined with Qubit, and library quantification was performed with the Kapa Library Quantification kit. An Illumina HiSeq 2500 sequenced the libraries paired-end 2 x 150 bp. To increase sequence diversity, about 23-32% phiX was spiked into each library pool. Per the authors' processing: Quality-filtered reads were processed with the UMI-based MiGEC pipeline, and over 85% of raw TCR sequences were removed by the MiGEC pipeline during error correction. IMGT germline references were used for aligning VDJ genes, and each clonotype was defined as a unique CDR3 amino acid sequence together with its V-J genes. Clonal expansion, Shannon diversity, and CDR3 relatedness (CalcPairwiseDistances, ClusterSamples) were evaluated with VDJtools, and phylogenetic trees were built with CLCbio workbench. Using coefficient-of-variation modelling across technical triplicates, the study counted a clone as expanded if it had at least 8 unique UMIs. In-frame beta chains were kept once TCRdb had trimmed the public reads at Q25 with fastp and called clones with MiXCR. Every entry covers one CDR3 protein and lists the most common genes and DNA from its rows. The V and J calls reflect TCRdb's pipeline rather than the authors' work. In this sample the table shows about 55,000 distinct CDR3 sequences, around 4% of which occur a single time. The ten most abundant clones make up less than 2% of the sample.

The data were taken from a study of neurological immune-mediated disorders (dated by TCRdb to the late 2010s). The study in broad terms: Of the roughly 34 multiple sclerosis patients, around 31 had relapsing-remitting MS and 3 had secondary progressive MS. Longitudinal samples, technical triplicates and paired sorted CD4+ and CD8+ T-cell subsets, alongside PBMC samples, were included among the roughly 110 TCR-beta libraries. Using UMI-based sequencing, the study compared peripheral blood TCR-beta repertoires from patients with HTLV-I-associated myelopathy (HAM/TSP), patients with multiple sclerosis, and healthy controls. Of the 68 subjects in the cohort, about 14 were HAM/TSP patients, around 34 were multiple sclerosis patients, and about 20 were healthy controls.

From the cysteine through the phenylalanine, the CDR3 covers 18 amino acids. Only the CDR3 DNA stays, 54 bases, in frame from base 1. CDR1 is given as MNHEY and CDR2 as SVGAGI, both from the germline V gene. The junction shows trimming of 0 bases on V and 1 base on J, plus 18 bases between the germline ends. What the authors observed across the whole study: TCR clonal expansion was greatest in HAM/TSP patients and smallest in MS patients, who ranked below even healthy controls. No association of the MS cluster with clinical or MRI features was observed, and the need for larger cohorts was stated by the authors. In phylogenetic analysis, the repertoires of 18 of 34 MS patients grouped into a cluster of related CDR3 sequences, which suggests a possible signature at the repertoire level. No identical CDR3 amino acid sequences were shared among expanded clones across subjects, suggesting private TCR-beta repertoires in all groups.

This TCR came from a man aged 30 to 45 with multiple sclerosis. The chain is assembled from TRBV6-5 and TRBJ1-1; 5 matching bases give a weak D call of TRBD1. Specimen: PBMCs. For the CDR3, the sequence is CASSYSLAWGRENTEAFF. The DNA sequence reads TGTGCCAGCAGTTACTCGTTAGCTTGGGGCAGGGAGAACACTGAAGCTTTCTTT.